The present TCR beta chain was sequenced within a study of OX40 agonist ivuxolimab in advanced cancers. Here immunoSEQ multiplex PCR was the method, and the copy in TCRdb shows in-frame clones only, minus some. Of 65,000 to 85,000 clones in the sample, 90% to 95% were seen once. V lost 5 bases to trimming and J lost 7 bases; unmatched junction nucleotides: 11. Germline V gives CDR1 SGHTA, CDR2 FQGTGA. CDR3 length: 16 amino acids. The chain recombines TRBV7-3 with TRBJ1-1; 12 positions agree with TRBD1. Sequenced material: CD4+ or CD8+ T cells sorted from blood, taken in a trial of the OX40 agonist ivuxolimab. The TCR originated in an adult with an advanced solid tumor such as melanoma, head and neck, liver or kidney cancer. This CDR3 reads CASSRVRDRGQSEAFF. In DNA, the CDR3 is TGTGCCAGCAGCCGGGTCAGGGACAGGGGGCAAAGTGAAGCTTTCTTT.